The entry below describes one T cell receptor (beta chain). These data belong to a study of blood T cell repertoires in COVID-19. The overall study: Spain, Italy and the United States supplied samples that represented acute and convalescent COVID-19. Sources were T cells, B-cell-depleted T cells, or PBMCs; the material itself was cDNA or gDNA.

This CDR3 spans 15 amino acids. Germline loops: CDR1 LNHNV, CDR2 YYDKDF (reference sequence). V lost 1 base and J 2 bases, leaving 11 bases between the germline ends. In the authors' workflow: Estimates of nucleated cell counts were drawn from the amplification of reference gene primers. Some clones are missing from TCRdb's copy, which holds only in-frame ones; the method was immunoSEQ multiplex PCR. V, J and clone size reflect that table, while D and trimming were determined from the DNA. Seen here are about 28,000 clones, 89% observed once, and the top ten hold under 3.5%. The sequence was collected from a human donor in a cohort sampled during active COVID-19. The sample taken for sequencing was peripheral blood. The V gene is TRBV15, the J gene TRBJ2-5; tentative D call: TRBD2 (5 bases). The CDR3 loop is CATSRGTRGQETQYF. The CDR3 DNA reads as TGTGCCACCAGCAGAGGCACCCGGGGTCAAGAGACCCAGTACTTC.